The entry below describes one T cell receptor (beta chain). Its antigen is unknown. Trimming took off 6 bases at V and 0 bases at J, with 12 bases between the two ends. CDR3 length: 14 amino acids. Germline V gene data show CDR1 as SGHDT and CDR2 as YYEEEE. Treatment denoted: over 15 received Ad26.COV2.S at low or high dose, single or two shots; 5 received placebo; per-sample allocation not given. After the first vaccine or placebo injection, samples were drawn on day 63. An Ad26 vector carrying the Wuhan-strain SARS-CoV-2 spike served as the vaccine. The data were taken from a study of Ad26.COV2.S vaccination and SARS-CoV-2 variants. About the study: Donor was in the COV1001 Ad26.COV2.S trial arm. Administration of Ad26.COV2.S was intramuscular, either once or twice 56 days apart. Findings of the study overall: The TCR-based breadth and depth measures might underestimate overall T cell responses.

Measured with immunoSEQ multiplex PCR; TCRdb has only the in-frame clones, and not every one. The top ten hold less than 4% of the sample, which has about 420,000 clones, around nine tenths seen once. The rearrangement links TRBV5-6 to TRBJ1-1; possible D gene TRBD1, 5 bases. The clonotype was recovered from a person aged 18-60 years who received the Ad26.COV2.S COVID-19 vaccine or a placebo. The sample was peripheral blood, taken in a trial of Ad26.COV2.S vaccine versus placebo. The CDR3 region is CASTGGALNTEAFF. CDR3 DNA sequence: TGTGCCAGCACCGGCGGGGCTCTGAACACTGAAGCTTTCTTT.